The clone carrying this T cell receptor beta chain came up many times. The data belong to a study of T cells in Graves' hyperthyroidism and ophthalmopathy. V lost 5 bases to trimming and J lost 5 bases, with 16 bases between them. The CDR3 is made up of 15 amino acids. Germline CDR1 reads SEHNR; CDR2 reads FQNEAQ (reference sequence). Amplified TCR beta CDR3 regions derived from RNA transcripts. First-round RT-PCR with HTBI primers amplified the TCR CDR3 region. From the multiplex PCR reads, TCRdb called clonotypes with MiXCR, one entry per CDR3 protein. Found here are about 180,000 distinct CDR3 sequences, about a sixth of them singletons; the top ten hold 25% to 30%.

This TCR was recovered from a woman in her forties or fifties with Graves' hyperthyroidism. The rearrangement uses TRBV7-9 and TRBJ2-1, with a possible D match to TRBD2 (6 bases). Sequenced: blood. The CDR3 nucleotides are TGTGCCAGCAGCCGCGGGGCCGCCGGAGACAATGAGCAGTTCTTC. Amino acid sequence: CASSRGAAGDNEQFF.